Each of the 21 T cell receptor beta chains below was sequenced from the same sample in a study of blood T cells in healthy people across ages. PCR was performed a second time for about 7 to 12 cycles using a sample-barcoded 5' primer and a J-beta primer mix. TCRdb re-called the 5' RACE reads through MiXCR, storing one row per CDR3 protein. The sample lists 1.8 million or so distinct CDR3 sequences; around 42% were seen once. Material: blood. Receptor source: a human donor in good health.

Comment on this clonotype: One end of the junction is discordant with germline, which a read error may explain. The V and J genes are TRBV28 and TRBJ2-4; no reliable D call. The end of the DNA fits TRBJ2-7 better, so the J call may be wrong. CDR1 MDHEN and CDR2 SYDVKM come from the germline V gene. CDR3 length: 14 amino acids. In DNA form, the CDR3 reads TGTGTCAGCAGTTTCGGAATTTCAGGATACGAGCAGTACTTC. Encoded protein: CVSSFGISGYEQYF.

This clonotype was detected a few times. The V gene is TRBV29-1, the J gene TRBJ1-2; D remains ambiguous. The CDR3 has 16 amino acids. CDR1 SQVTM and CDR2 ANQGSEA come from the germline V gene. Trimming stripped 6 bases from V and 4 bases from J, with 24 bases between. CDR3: CSVLIRSPPSGYGYTF. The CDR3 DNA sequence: TGCAGCGTACTAATCCGGAGCCCCCCTAGCGGCTATGGCTACACCTTC.

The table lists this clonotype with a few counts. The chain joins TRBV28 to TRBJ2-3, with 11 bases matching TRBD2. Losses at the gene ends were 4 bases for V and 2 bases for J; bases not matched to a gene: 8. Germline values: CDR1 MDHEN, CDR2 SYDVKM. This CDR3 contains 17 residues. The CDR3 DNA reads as TGTGCCAGCAGTTCCGCTACTAGCGGGAGAAACACAGATACGCAGTATTTT. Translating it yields CASSSATSGRNTDTQYF.

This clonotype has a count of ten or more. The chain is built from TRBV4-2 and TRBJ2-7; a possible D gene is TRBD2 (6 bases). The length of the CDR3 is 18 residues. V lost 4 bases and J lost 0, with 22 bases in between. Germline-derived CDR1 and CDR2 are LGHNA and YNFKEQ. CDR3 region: CASSPEGNSGVSSYEQYF. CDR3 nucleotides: TGTGCCAGCAGCCCAGAAGGGAATTCGGGGGTGTCCTCCTACGAGCAGTACTTC.

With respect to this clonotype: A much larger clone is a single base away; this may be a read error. CDR3 in DNA: TGCAGCGTTGAAGACGGGACAGGGGGCGACGAGCAGTTCTTC. It specifies CSVEDGTGGDEQFF. The chain employs TRBV29-1 and TRBJ2-1, with 12 bases that match TRBD1. Germline V gene sequence: CDR1 SQVTM, CDR2 ANQGSEA. CDR3 length: 14 amino acids. V trimming: 0 bases; J trimming: 10 bases; junction bases outside the gene matches: 4.

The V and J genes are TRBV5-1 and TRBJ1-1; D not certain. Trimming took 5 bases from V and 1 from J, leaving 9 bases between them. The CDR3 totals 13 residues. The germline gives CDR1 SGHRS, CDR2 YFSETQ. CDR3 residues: CASSKEANTEAFF. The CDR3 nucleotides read TGCGCCAGCAGTAAGGAGGCGAACACTGAAGCTTTCTTT. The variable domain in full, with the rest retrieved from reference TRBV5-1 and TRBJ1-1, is KAGVTQTPRYLIKTRGQQVTLSCSPISGHRSVSWYQQTPGQGLQFLFEYFSETQRNKGNFPGRFSGRQFSNSRSEMNVSTLELGDSALYLCASSKEANTEAFFGQGTRLTVV.

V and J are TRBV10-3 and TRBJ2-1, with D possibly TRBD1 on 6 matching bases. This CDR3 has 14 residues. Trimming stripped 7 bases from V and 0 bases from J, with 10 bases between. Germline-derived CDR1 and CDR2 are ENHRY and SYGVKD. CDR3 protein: CAIMGHGSYNEQFF. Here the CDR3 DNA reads TGTGCCATCATGGGACACGGCTCCTACAATGAGCAGTTCTTC.

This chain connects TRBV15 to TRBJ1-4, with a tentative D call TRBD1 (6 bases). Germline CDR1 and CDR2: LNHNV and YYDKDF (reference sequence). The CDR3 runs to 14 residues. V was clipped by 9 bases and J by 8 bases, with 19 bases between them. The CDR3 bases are TGTGCCACATCCCGTCCGGGGGGCTCGGAAAAACTGTTTTTT. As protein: CATSRPGGSEKLFF.

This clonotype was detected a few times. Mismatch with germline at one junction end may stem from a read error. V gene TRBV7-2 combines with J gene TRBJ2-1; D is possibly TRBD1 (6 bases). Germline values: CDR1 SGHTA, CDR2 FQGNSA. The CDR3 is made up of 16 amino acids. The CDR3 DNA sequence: TGTGCCAGCAGCTTAGATCGGAACAGGGTCTACAACGAGCAGTTCTTC. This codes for CASSLDRNRVYNEQFF.

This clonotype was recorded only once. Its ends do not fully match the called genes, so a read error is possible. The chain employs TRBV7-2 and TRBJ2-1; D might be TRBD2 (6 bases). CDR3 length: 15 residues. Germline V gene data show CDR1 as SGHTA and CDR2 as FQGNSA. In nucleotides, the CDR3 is TGTGCCAGCAGCTTAGGGTCTAGCGTCGACAATGATCAGTTCTTC. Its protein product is CASSLGSSVDNDQFF. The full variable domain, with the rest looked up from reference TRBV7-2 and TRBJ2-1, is GAGVSQSPSNKVTEKGKDVELRCDPISGHTALYWYRQSLGQGLEFLIYFQGNSAPDKSGLPSDRFSAERTGGSVSTLTIQRTQQEDSAVYLCASSLGSSVDNDQFFGPGTRLTVL.

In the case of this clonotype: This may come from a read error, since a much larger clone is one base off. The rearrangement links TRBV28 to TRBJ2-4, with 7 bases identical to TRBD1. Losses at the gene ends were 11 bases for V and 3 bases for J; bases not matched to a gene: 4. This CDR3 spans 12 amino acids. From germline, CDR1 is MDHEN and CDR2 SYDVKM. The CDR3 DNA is TGTGCCGGCCGGGACAGCAAAAACATTCAGTACTTC. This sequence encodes CAGRDSKNIQYF.

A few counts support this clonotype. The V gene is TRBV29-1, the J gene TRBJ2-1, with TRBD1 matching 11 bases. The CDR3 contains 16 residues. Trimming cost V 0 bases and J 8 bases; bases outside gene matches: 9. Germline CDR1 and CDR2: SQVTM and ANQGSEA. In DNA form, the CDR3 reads TGCAGCGTTGAAGACCCTGGACAGGGGGCGCAGGATGAGCAGTTCTTC. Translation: CSVEDPGQGAQDEQFF.

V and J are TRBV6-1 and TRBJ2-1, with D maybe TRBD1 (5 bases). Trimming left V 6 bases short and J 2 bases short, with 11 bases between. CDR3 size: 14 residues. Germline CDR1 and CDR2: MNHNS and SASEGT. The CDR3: CASRLIGAYNEQFF. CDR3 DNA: TGTGCCAGCAGATTGATAGGGGCCTACAATGAGCAGTTCTTC.

The CDR3 DNA reads as TGTGCCATCAGTGACCAGGGCGGGGGGCTCCCTCGAGAGCAGTTCTTC. This gives the protein CAISDQGGGLPREQFF. V is TRBV10-3 and J is TRBJ2-1, with 8 bases identical to TRBD2. The CDR3 runs 16 residues. Germline loops: CDR1 ENHRY, CDR2 SYGVKD. The junction had 14 bases not matched to a gene; V was cut back by 3 bases and J by 10 bases.

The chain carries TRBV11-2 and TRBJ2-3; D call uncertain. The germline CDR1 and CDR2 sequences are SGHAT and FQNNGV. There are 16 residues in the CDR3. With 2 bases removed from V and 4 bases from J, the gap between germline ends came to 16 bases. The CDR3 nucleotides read TGTGCCAGCAGCTTAATTTCGGGCCAGAACCCAGATACGCAGTATTTT. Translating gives CASSLISGQNPDTQYF.

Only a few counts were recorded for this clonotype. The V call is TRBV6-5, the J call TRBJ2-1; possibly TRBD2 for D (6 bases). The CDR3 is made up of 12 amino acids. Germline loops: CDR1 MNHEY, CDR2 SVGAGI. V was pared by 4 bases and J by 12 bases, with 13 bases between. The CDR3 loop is CASSSTGGGQFF. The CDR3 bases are TGTGCCAGCAGTTCAACCGGGGGTGGGCAGTTCTTC.

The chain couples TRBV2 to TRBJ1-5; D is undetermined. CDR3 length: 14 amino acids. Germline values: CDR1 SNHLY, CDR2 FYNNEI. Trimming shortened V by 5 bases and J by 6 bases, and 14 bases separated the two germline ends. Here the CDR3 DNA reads TGTGCCAGCAGTCAGCAAGTTCGGAGTCAGCCCCAGCATTTT. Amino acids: CASSQQVRSQPQHF.

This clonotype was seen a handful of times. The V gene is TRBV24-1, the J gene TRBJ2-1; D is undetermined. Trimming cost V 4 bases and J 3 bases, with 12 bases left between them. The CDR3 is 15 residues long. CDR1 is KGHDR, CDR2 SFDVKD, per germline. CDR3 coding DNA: TGTGCCACCAGTGACCGGACCCGGAGCTACAATGAGCAGTTCTTC. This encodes CATSDRTRSYNEQFF.

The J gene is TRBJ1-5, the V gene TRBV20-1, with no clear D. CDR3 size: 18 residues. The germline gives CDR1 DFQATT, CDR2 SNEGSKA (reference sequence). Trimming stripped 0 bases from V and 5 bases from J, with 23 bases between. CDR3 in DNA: TGCAGTGCTAGAGAACCTCCCTTACTAAGCAGGCCGGATCAGCCCCAGCATTTT. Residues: CSAREPPLLSRPDQPQHF.

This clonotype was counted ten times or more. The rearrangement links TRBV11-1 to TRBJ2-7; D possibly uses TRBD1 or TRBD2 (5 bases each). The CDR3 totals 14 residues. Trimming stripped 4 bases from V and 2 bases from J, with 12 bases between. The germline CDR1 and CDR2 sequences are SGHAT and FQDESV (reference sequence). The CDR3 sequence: CASSSRDRTYEQYF. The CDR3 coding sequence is TGTGCCAGCAGCTCCCGGGACCGTACCTACGAGCAGTACTTC.

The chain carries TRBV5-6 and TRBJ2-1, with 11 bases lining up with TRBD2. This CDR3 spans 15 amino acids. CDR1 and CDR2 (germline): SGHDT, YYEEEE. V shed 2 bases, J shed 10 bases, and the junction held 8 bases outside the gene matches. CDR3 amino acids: CASSFSGGAVEEQFF. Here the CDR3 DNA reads TGTGCCAGCAGCTTTAGCGGGGGGGCGGTTGAAGAGCAGTTCTTC.